This T cell receptor beta chain was sequenced in a study of CD8+ T cells in alopecia areata. RNA was isolated and reverse transcribed to cDNA, the sequencing template. Sequenced by immunoSEQ multiplex PCR; TCRdb stores in-frame clones only, minus some. Of about 150,000 clones in the sample, 45% to 60% were seen once. The CDR3 runs 12 residues. The V and J ends lost 3 bases and 3 bases respectively, with 9 bases between them. From germline, CDR1 is SQVTM and CDR2 ANQGSEA. The chain carries TRBV29-1 and TRBJ2-7; D call uncertain. The material was CD8+ T cells sorted from blood, obtained at week 0. This clonotype was obtained from a human donor with alopecia areata. The CDR3 spells CSVDNGNYEQYF. DNA for the CDR3: TGCAGCGTTGATAACGGAAACTACGAGCAGTACTTC.